The 30 T cell receptor beta chains below come from one sample, sequenced in a study of shared clonotypes between healthy human individuals. Naivety among CD8 cells was defined by CD45RO negativity and positive CCR7 selection, thereby excluding terminally differentiated effector memory CD45RA+ cells. Some clones are missing from TCRdb's copy, which holds only in-frame ones; the method was immunoSEQ multiplex PCR. The profile covers around 2,000,000 clones, with about 95% appearing a single time and 1% to 1.3% taken by the ten largest. Sequencing was performed on naive CD8+ T cells sorted from blood. The receptors derive from a man aged 18 to 30 in good health.

The chain joins TRBV9 to TRBJ2-4; D gene unclear. Germline lookup yields CDR1 SGDLS and CDR2 YYNGEE. V lost 4 bases, J lost 9 bases, and 11 bases lay in between. The CDR3 is 12 amino acids. CDR3 protein: CASSPNPPIQYF. The CDR3 DNA sequence: TGTGCCAGCAGCCCTAATCCCCCCATTCAGTACTTC.

The rearrangement uses TRBV29-1 and TRBJ2-1, with 9 bases aligning to TRBD1. Unmatched junction bases numbered 20, after V lost 0 bases and J lost 5 bases. The CDR3 is 20 residues long. The V gene's germline CDR1 is SQVTM and CDR2 ANQGSEA. CDR3 DNA: TGCAGCGTTGAAGATTGGCTGGGACAGGGTGACCATCAATACAACAATGAGCAGTTCTTC. This encodes CSVEDWLGQGDHQYNNEQFF.

With regard to this clone: The germline gene is not matched at one end of the junction; a read error may be the cause. Other DNA sequences in the same sample also yield this CDR3. The V call is TRBV7-7, the J call TRBJ2-5; 15 bases line up with TRBD2. The CDR3 contains 17 residues. Germline V gene data show CDR1 as SSHAT and CDR2 as FNYEAQ (reference sequence). CDR3 amino acids: CASSLGLAGGLQETQYF. CDR3 sequence (DNA): TGTGCTAGCAGCTTAGGACTAGCGGGAGGGTTACAAGAGACCCAGTACTTC.

The chain recombines TRBV27 with TRBJ2-1; the D is unclear. Germline CDR1 reads MNHEY; CDR2 reads SMNVEV (reference sequence). The CDR3 runs 13 residues. The V end was cut by 2 bases, the J end by 4 bases, with 6 bases between. This CDR3 is CASSLRRYNEQFF. DNA for the CDR3: TGTGCCAGCAGTTTAAGGCGTTACAATGAGCAGTTCTTC.

Written as DNA, the CDR3 is TGTGCCAGCAGCGCCCGACTCGATCCCTACAATGAGCAGTTCTTC. Protein: CASSARLDPYNEQFF. This chain uses TRBV9 with TRBJ2-1; D gene uncertain. With 3 bases removed from V and 2 bases from J, the gap between germline ends came to 12 bases. This CDR3 contains 15 residues. Germline assignment: CDR1 SGDLS and CDR2 YYNGEE.

The chain has TRBV5-1 and TRBJ2-7; TRBD1 aligns across 8 bases. The germline gives CDR1 SGHRS, CDR2 YFSETQ. The CDR3 loop spans 14 amino acids. Trimming cost V 0 bases and J 5 bases; bases outside gene matches: 4. In DNA, the CDR3 is TGCGCCAGCAGCTTGGGGACAGGGCTTCACGAGCAGTACTTC. Translating gives CASSLGTGLHEQYF. The full variable domain, in which reference TRBV5-1 and TRBJ2-7 provide the parts outside the CDR3, is KAGVTQTPRYLIKTRGQQVTLSCSPISGHRSVSWYQQTPGQGLQFLFEYFSETQRNKGNFPGRFSGRQFSNSRSEMNVSTLELGDSALYLCASSLGTGLHEQYFGPGTRLTVT.

The CDR3 bases are TGTGCCAGCAGCTTAGTTGGGAATTCCCCCTATGGCTACACCTTC. This encodes CASSLVGNSPYGYTF. This chain joins TRBV11-2 and TRBJ1-2; D gene unclear. Germline V gives CDR1 SGHAT, CDR2 FQNNGV. The CDR3 covers 15 residues. Between the trimmed V and J ends, which lost 1 base and 4 bases, there was a span of 13 bases.

The rearrangement links TRBV19 to TRBJ2-1, with D hard to call. V lost 3 bases, J lost 9 bases, and 15 bases lay in between. The CDR3 runs to 14 residues. The germline V gene has CDR1 LNHDA and CDR2 SQIVND (reference sequence). The CDR3 sequence: CASSIAPNWGEQFF. CDR3 coding DNA: TGTGCCAGTAGTATCGCCCCTAATTGGGGTGAGCAGTTCTTC.

The chain has TRBV6-5 and TRBJ2-7, with 7 bases lining up with TRBD1. This CDR3 is built from 15 residues. CDR1 is MNHEY, CDR2 SVGAGI, per germline. The ends lost 4 bases at V and 1 base at J; junction bases unmatched: 7. CDR3 sequence reads: CASSSLTGISYEQYF. DNA for the CDR3: TGTGCCAGCAGTTCCTTGACAGGGATTTCCTACGAGCAGTACTTC.

J is TRBJ2-7 and V is TRBV6-1; TRBD2 matches 10 bases. Germline V lookup: CDR1 MNHNS, CDR2 SASEGT. The CDR3 runs to 14 residues. The junction had 8 bases not matched to a gene; V was cut back by 7 bases and J by 5 bases. The CDR3 DNA is TGTGCCAGCATGGCGCTAGCGGGAGTCGACGAGCAGTACTTC. Translation: CASMALAGVDEQYF.

The chain links TRBV18 to TRBJ1-2; D unresolved. CDR3 size: 8 residues. The germline V gene encodes CDR1 KGHSH and CDR2 LQKENI. V lost 11 bases and J 7 bases, leaving 5 bases between the germline ends. CDR3 coding DNA: TGTGCCCCTGGTGGCTACACCTTC. The encoded protein is CAPGGYTF.

The rearrangement uses TRBV9 and TRBJ2-1; D is perhaps TRBD1 (5 bases). The CDR3 spans 13 residues. Germline CDR1 SGDLS, CDR2 YYNGEE. Trimming removed 0 bases at V and 8 bases at J, with 9 bases between. DNA for the CDR3: TGTGCCAGCAGCGTAGCAGGGAATCATGAGCAGTTCTTC. It specifies CASSVAGNHEQFF.

The V call is TRBV21-1, the J call TRBJ1-4; the table gives TRBD1 as D, unverified against the DNA. TRBV21-1 is a known pseudogene. This CDR3 has 19 residues. DNA of the CDR3: TGTGCCAGCACTAAAACCGGCAGGGGGCGGGGAAGGACTAATGAAAAACTGTTTTTT. Translation: CASTKTGRGRGRTNEKLFF.

The V and J genes are TRBV30 and TRBJ2-5; D is possibly TRBD1 (8 bases). The length of the CDR3 is 14 residues. V was shortened by 1 base and J by 3 bases, with 12 bases between the two germline ends. The germline CDR1 and CDR2 sequences are GTSNPN and SVGIG (reference sequence). In nucleotides, the CDR3 is TGTGCCTGGAGTGATACAGGGGGGGAAGAGACCCAGTACTTC. This translates into CAWSDTGGEETQYF.

The rearrangement uses TRBV6-1 and TRBJ2-1; TRBD1 aligns across 8 bases. With V trimmed by 7 bases and J by 8 bases, 13 bases remained unmatched. This CDR3 spans 15 amino acids. Germline CDR1 reads MNHNS; CDR2 reads SASEGT. CDR3 sequence (DNA): TGTGCCAGCAATTCCAGGGGGCGCAAGGGTGATGAGCAGTTCTTC. This encodes CASNSRGRKGDEQFF.

The V call is TRBV2, the J call TRBJ2-1; 8 nucleotides agree with TRBD1. V was pared by 9 bases and J by 10 bases, with 11 bases of the junction left unmatched. The CDR3 is made up of 13 amino acids. The germline gives CDR1 SNHLY, CDR2 FYNNEI. CDR3 coding DNA: TGTGCCAGGGACAGGGAAGCTTCAGGCGAGCAGTTCTTC. Translated, it gives CARDREASGEQFF.

The chain is built from TRBV7-9 and TRBJ1-4, with D unclear. This CDR3 has 16 amino acids. Germline loops: CDR1 SEHNR, CDR2 FQNEAQ (reference sequence). The V end was cut by 5 bases, the J end by 0 bases, with 13 bases between. CDR3: CASSPFLGATNEKLFF. The CDR3, as DNA: TGTGCCAGCAGCCCGTTTCTGGGAGCAACTAATGAAAAACTGTTTTTT.

The chain couples TRBV7-2 to TRBJ2-7; the match to TRBD1 covers 7 bases. V shed 3 bases and J 0 bases; nucleotides not matched to a gene: 5. Germline values: CDR1 SGHTA, CDR2 FQGNSA. CDR3 length: 15 amino acids. Here the CDR3 reads CASSLGWDSSYEQYF. The CDR3 nucleotides read TGTGCCAGCAGCTTGGGGTGGGACAGCTCCTACGAGCAGTACTTC.

V usage is TRBV2 and J usage is TRBJ2-1, with D perhaps TRBD1 or TRBD2 (5 bases each). V was clipped by 6 bases and J by 10 bases, with 19 bases between them. Germline assignment: CDR1 SNHLY and CDR2 FYNNEI. This CDR3 is 14 amino acids long. CDR3 DNA sequence: TGTGCCAGCAGCGGACCGGGACCCCGGACGGAGCAGTTCTTC. Encoded protein: CASSGPGPRTEQFF.

This clone was picked up one time. The chain employs TRBV30 and TRBJ2-1; D not certain. Germline V gives CDR1 GTSNPN, CDR2 SVGIG (reference sequence). Trimming shortened V by 2 bases and J by 2 bases, and 13 bases separated the two germline ends. The CDR3 contains 15 residues. The CDR3 nucleotides are TGTGCCTGGAGTCGTGGGCAGTTAGCCTACAATGAGCAGTTCTTC. Amino acid sequence: CAWSRGQLAYNEQFF.

This chain uses TRBV6-4 with TRBJ1-4; D possibly corresponds to TRBD1 (5 bases). There are 17 residues in the CDR3. V was trimmed by 8 bases and J by 0 bases, leaving 19 bases between them. Germline lookup yields CDR1 MRHNA and CDR2 SNTAGT. The CDR3 DNA is TGTGCCAGCGGCGTAGGGACGGCTGTAGCAACTAATGAAAAACTGTTTTTT. This gives the protein CASGVGTAVATNEKLFF.

The gene calls are TRBV19 and TRBJ2-1; tentative D call: TRBD1 (5 bases). The CDR3 has 15 amino acids. Looked up from germline, CDR1 is LNHDA and CDR2 is SQIVND (reference sequence). V lost 2 bases to trimming and J lost 7 bases, with 15 bases between them. This CDR3 is CASSIRGHESNEQFF. In DNA, the CDR3 is TGTGCCAGTAGTATAAGAGGACATGAGTCGAATGAGCAGTTCTTC.

This chain uses TRBV21-1 with TRBJ1-3; whether TRBD1, the table's D call, matches the DNA was not checked. TRBV21-1 is a known pseudogene. The CDR3 spans 15 residues. The CDR3 sequence is CASSKDPRFGNTIYF. The CDR3 DNA reads TGTGCCAGCAGCAAAGACCCCAGATTTGGAAACACCATATATTTT.

The chain couples TRBV5-1 to TRBJ1-1; 9 bases are a match to TRBD1. Trimming took 4 bases from V and 1 from J; bases not matched to a gene: 5. From germline, CDR1 is SGHRS and CDR2 YFSETQ. The CDR3 has 15 residues. CDR3 nucleotide sequence: TGCGCCAGCAGCCCTGGACAGGGGTGGAACACTGAAGCTTTCTTT. Encoded protein: CASSPGQGWNTEAFF.

This chain joins TRBV14 and TRBJ2-7, with D tentatively TRBD1 (5 bases). Germline CDR1 and CDR2: SGHDN and FVKESK. V lost 1 base and J lost 6, with 22 bases in between. The CDR3 has 17 residues. The CDR3 is CASSQGSKRAQDLEQYF. The CDR3 DNA reads TGTGCCAGCAGCCAAGGAAGCAAAAGGGCACAGGACCTCGAGCAGTACTTC.

The chain employs TRBV29-1 and TRBJ1-3; D is possibly TRBD1 (6 bases). Germline V gives CDR1 SQVTM, CDR2 ANQGSEA. Trimming pared 2 bases from V and 4 bases from J, leaving 15 bases between. This CDR3 contains 15 residues. The CDR3 region has the DNA TGCAGCGTTGAACTCAGGGGTCAAGCGGGAAACACCATATATTTT. Translation gives CSVELRGQAGNTIYF.

The chain links TRBV5-6 to TRBJ2-7; 8 positions match TRBD1. CDR3 length equals 18 residues. Trimming cost V 2 bases and J 0 bases; bases outside gene matches: 13. CDR1 SGHDT and CDR2 YYEEEE come from the germline V gene. Written as DNA, the CDR3 is TGTGCCAGCAGCTTATGGTTTTGGGGGACAGGAATCTCCTACGAGCAGTACTTC. This translates into CASSLWFWGTGISYEQYF.

This chain connects TRBV18 to TRBJ1-1, with unresolved D. V lost 2 bases, J lost 0 bases, and 10 bases lay in between. This CDR3 has 15 residues. From germline, CDR1 is KGHSH and CDR2 LQKENI. The CDR3 loop is CASSPSYGVNTEAFF. The CDR3 DNA is TGTGCCAGCTCACCATCTTACGGGGTGAACACTGAAGCTTTCTTT. The full variable domain, in which reference TRBV18 and TRBJ1-1 provide the parts outside the CDR3, is NAGVMQNPRHLVRRRGQEARLRCSPMKGHSHVYWYRQLPEEGLKFMVYLQKENIIDESGMPKERFSAEFPKEGPSILRIQQVVRGDSAAYFCASSPSYGVNTEAFFGQGTRLTVV.

As to this clone: This sample also contains other DNA sequences that code for the same CDR3. V gene TRBV4-1 combines with J gene TRBJ2-1; no reliable D call. V lost 1 base to trimming and J lost 8 bases, with 6 bases between them. The V gene's germline CDR1 is MGHRA and CDR2 YSYEKL. This CDR3 is 12 amino acids long. The CDR3 region has the DNA TGCGCCAGCAGCCAAGGCGCCGATGAGCAGTTCTTC. It encodes CASSQGADEQFF.

V gene TRBV4-1 combines with J gene TRBJ2-5; 11 nucleotides align to TRBD2. This CDR3 spans 16 amino acids. Germline values: CDR1 MGHRA, CDR2 YSYEKL. With V trimmed by 2 bases and J by 1 base, 3 bases remained unmatched. CDR3 sequence: CASSQKTSGAQETQYF. CDR3 nucleotide sequence: TGCGCCAGCAGCCAAAAGACTAGCGGGGCCCAAGAGACCCAGTACTTC.